This is a list of T cell receptor beta chains from one sample in a study of Ad26.COV2.S vaccination and SARS-CoV-2 variants. Clones were sequenced by immunoSEQ multiplex PCR, and TCRdb holds only the in-frame ones, with some missing. Of about 390,000 clones detected, roughly nine tenths appear once; the ten largest clones hold more than 3%. This specimen consisted of peripheral blood, obtained in a trial of Ad26.COV2.S vaccine versus placebo. The receptors were gathered from a person between 18 and 65 years old who received the Ad26.COV2.S COVID-19 vaccine or a placebo. Each CDR3 is given with its conserved first and last residue. D genes are given only for firm matches. Clone size is shown for a subset of rows, as once, few, many or a class of expanded clone.

D gene	clone size	V gene	J gene	CDR3 protein	CDR3 DNA
NA	NA	TRBV9	TRBJ2-4	CASSPEWGEGDIQYF	TGTGCCAGCAGCCCCGAGTGGGGGGAGGGGGACATTCAGTACTTC
NA	NA	TRBV5-1	TRBJ1-5	CASSRDGGRNQPQHF	TGCGCCAGCAGCAGGGACGGAGGGCGAAATCAGCCCCAGCATTTT
NA	NA	TRBV14	TRBJ1-6	CASSKGMNNSPLHF	TGTGCCAGCAGTAAGGGGATGAATAATTCACCCCTCCACTTT
NA	NA	TRBV12-3/TRBV12-4	TRBJ1-5	CASSPGGRPQHF	TGTGCCAGCAGCCCGGGGGGTAGGCCCCAGCATTTT
NA	NA	TRBV27	TRBJ2-7	CASSFGQHYEQYF	TGTGCCAGCAGCTTTGGACAGCACTACGAGCAGTACTTC
TRBD2	NA	TRBV7-2	TRBJ2-1	CASSFSGGPNEQFF	TGTGCCAGCAGCTTTAGCGGGGGACCGAATGAGCAGTTCTTC
NA	NA	TRBV24-1	TRBJ1-2	CATSDGGKGPYGYTF	TGTGCCACCAGTGATGGGGGGAAGGGGCCATATGGCTACACCTTC
NA	NA	TRBV21-1	TRBJ2-7	CASSTFSWHISYEQYF	TGTGCCAGCAGCACCTTCTCCTGGCACATCTCCTACGAGCAGTACTTC
NA	NA	TRBV12-3/TRBV12-4	TRBJ2-5	CASSTRRETQYF	TGTGCCAGCAGTACCCGTAGGGAGACCCAGTACTTC
NA	NA	TRBV10-3	TRBJ2-1	CAISESNEQFF	TGTGCCATCAGTGAATCCAATGAGCAGTTCTTC
NA	NA	TRBV9	TRBJ1-1	CASSVAPLGGTEAFF	TGTGCCAGCAGCGTAGCCCCCCTAGGAGGCACTGAAGCTTTCTTT
NA	NA	TRBV5-6	TRBJ1-2	CASSFWQDPYGYTF	TGTGCCAGCAGCTTCTGGCAGGATCCCTATGGCTACACCTTC
NA	NA	TRBV18	TRBJ1-4	CASSRRGDSNEKLFF	TGTGCCAGCTCACGAAGGGGAGACTCTAATGAAAAACTGTTTTTT
NA	once	TRBV13	TRBJ2-5	CASSLNPGGPRGTQYF	TGTGCCAGCAGCCTTAACCCCGGGGGGCCCCGAGGGACCCAGTACTTC
NA	NA	TRBV7-2	TRBJ1-1	CASSLGPGRPEAFF	TGTGCCAGCAGCTTAGGCCCAGGCAGACCGGAAGCTTTCTTT
TRBD1	NA	TRBV11-2	TRBJ1-2	CATTRQGAVNYGYTF	TGTGCCACCACCCGACAGGGGGCCGTTAACTATGGCTACACCTTC